One and the same sample provided the 12 T cell receptor beta chains below, sequenced in a study of blood T cell repertoires in COVID-19. The method was immunoSEQ multiplex PCR; TCRdb's version includes in-frame clones alone and lacks a portion of them. The sample lists some 200,000 clones; around 81% were seen once. The specimen was PBMCs or T cells enriched from blood (not recorded which). These receptors were obtained from a woman aged 45-65 years with acute COVID-19.

This chain connects TRBV20-1 to TRBJ2-5, with TRBD2 matching 11 bases. The trim removed 6 bases at V and 5 bases at J, leaving 8 bases unmatched. CDR3 length equals 14 residues. Germline loops: CDR1 DFQATT, CDR2 SNEGSKA (reference sequence). CDR3 nucleotides: TGCAGTGCGAGTACTAGCGGGGGAGAGGAGACCCAGTACTTC. Translation gives CSASTSGGEETQYF.

The J gene is TRBJ2-1, the V gene TRBV5-6, with D maybe TRBD1 (6 bases). Trimming shortened V by 1 base and J by 3 bases, and 8 bases separated the two germline ends. CDR3 length: 14 amino acids. The germline V gene encodes CDR1 SGHDT and CDR2 YYEEEE. The CDR3 DNA reads as TGTGCCAGCAGCTTGACAGGGCGCTACAATGAGCAGTTCTTC. Its translation: CASSLTGRYNEQFF.

In its sample, this clone was seen once. The chain links TRBV5-6 to TRBJ2-7, with 15 bases matching TRBD2. The CDR3 runs 19 residues. V was clipped by 3 bases and J by 2 bases; unmatched bases: 12. Germline CDR1 and CDR2: SGHDT and YYEEEE. CDR3: CASSSGALGLAGGTYEQYF. The DNA of the CDR3 is TGTGCCAGCAGCTCAGGGGCGTTGGGACTAGCGGGAGGCACCTACGAGCAGTACTTC.

The CDR3 reads CASSERTGAEQYF. CDR3 DNA: TGTGCCAGCAGCGAAAGGACAGGGGCCGAGCAGTACTTC. This chain connects TRBV5-5 to TRBJ2-7; 9 nucleotides line up with TRBD1. Germline V gene sequence: CDR1 SGHKS, CDR2 YYEKEE (reference sequence). J lost 6 bases, V lost 4 bases, and 5 bases had no gene match. The CDR3 totals 13 residues.

The chain combines TRBV10-3 with TRBJ2-7; 7 bases line up with TRBD1. The J segment lost 2 bases and the V segment lost 8 bases, leaving 9 bases of the junction unmatched. Germline V gives CDR1 ENHRY, CDR2 SYGVKD. The CDR3 extends over 14 amino acids. The CDR3 here is CAIGTGTATYEQYF. CDR3 nucleotides: TGTGCCATCGGTACCGGGACAGCGACCTACGAGCAGTACTTC.

The J gene is TRBJ2-1, the V gene TRBV19, with 11 positions matching TRBD1. The CDR3 sequence is 16 residues long. CDR1 LNHDA and CDR2 SQIVND come from the germline V gene (reference sequence). V shed 1 base and J 6 bases; nucleotides not matched to a gene: 5. The CDR3 sequence is CASSIAGTGGINEQFF. The CDR3 coding sequence is TGTGCCAGTAGTATAGCCGGGACAGGGGGTATCAATGAGCAGTTCTTC.

The CDR3 spells CSVLGTEGYIQYF. The CDR3, as DNA: TGCAGCGTTCTGGGGACTGAGGGATACATTCAGTACTTC. This chain links TRBV29-1 with TRBJ2-4; a possible D gene is TRBD2 (6 bases). Germline V CDR1 and CDR2: SQVTM, ANQGSEA. CDR3 length: 13 amino acids. Trimming cost V 5 bases and J 8 bases, with 16 bases left between them.

The chain carries TRBV4-1 and TRBJ2-7, with D perhaps TRBD2 (5 bases). The CDR3 spans 17 residues. Trimming left V 0 bases short and J 3 bases short, with 18 bases between. Germline V gene sequence: CDR1 MGHRA, CDR2 YSYEKL. The CDR3: CASSQDGFSGSIYEQYF. Here the CDR3 DNA reads TGCGCCAGCAGCCAAGATGGGTTTTCGGGGTCTATCTACGAGCAGTACTTC.

This clone was seen once. The chain has TRBV2 and TRBJ1-4, with 8 bases aligning to TRBD1. Germline CDR1 SNHLY, CDR2 FYNNEI. The CDR3 is made up of 14 amino acids. J lost 11 bases, V lost 6 bases, and 11 bases had no gene match. The CDR3 DNA is TGTGCCAGCAGCCCGGGGCAGGGGGCTGGCAAACTGTTTTTT. Protein: CASSPGQGAGKLFF.

The V and J genes are TRBV14 and TRBJ2-1; 12 bases align to TRBD2. The trim removed 4 bases at V and 9 bases at J, leaving 10 bases unmatched. The CDR3 length is 16 residues. Germline values: CDR1 SGHDN, CDR2 FVKESK. The CDR3 region is CASSLQPGLAGSEQFF. The CDR3 nucleotides are TGTGCCAGCAGCCTTCAACCGGGACTAGCGGGCTCTGAGCAGTTCTTC.

Points on this clone: Other DNA sequences of this sample code for an identical CDR3. The chain employs TRBV6-1 and TRBJ2-7; 12 bases match TRBD2. Germline CDR1 reads MNHNS; CDR2 reads SASEGT. V was clipped by 1 base and J by 3 bases; unmatched bases: 1. The CDR3 is 15 residues long. CDR3 DNA sequence: TGTGCCAGCAGTGAAGGACTAGCGGGAGTCTACGAGCAGTACTTC. As protein: CASSEGLAGVYEQYF.

The V call is TRBV6-5, the J call TRBJ2-1; TRBD1 agrees at 8 bases. The length of the CDR3 is 14 residues. Germline V CDR1 and CDR2: MNHEY, SVGAGI. The V and J ends lost 6 bases and 7 bases, in that order; junction bases with no gene match: 8. The CDR3 reads CASRPGTGRNEQFF. The DNA of the CDR3 is TGTGCCAGCAGGCCCGGGACAGGAAGGAATGAGCAGTTCTTC.